This entry lists 7 T cell receptor beta chains sequenced from one sample in a study of regulatory T cells in long-lasting Graves disease. Libraries of TCR beta came from iRepertoire HTBI primers plus Arm-PCR of CDR3 regions. TCRdb processed the multiplex PCR reads anew with MiXCR; each CDR3 protein has one entry. Of approximately 350,000 distinct CDR3 sequences in the sample, over 15% are singletons; the top ten hold roughly 27%. Time point: newly diagnosed GD, antithyroid drugs for less than 3 months. PBMCs were the source of the RNA used for TCR sequencing. The same specimen was also included in a second study, on T cells in Graves' hyperthyroidism and ophthalmopathy.

The source material was peripheral blood mononuclear cells (PBMCs), sampled at new diagnosis, from a patient treated with antithyroid drugs. The receptors shown here come from a middle-aged man with Graves disease.

This clonotype was recorded many times. V usage is TRBV6-9 and J usage is TRBJ2-1; tentatively, D is TRBD2 (6 bases). This CDR3 contains 15 residues. The germline CDR1 and CDR2 sequences are MNHGY and SVAAGI. The V and J ends lost 3 bases and 8 bases respectively, with 17 bases between them. CDR3 residues: CASSYPSGGLDEQFF. In DNA form, the CDR3 reads TGTGCCAGCAGTTACCCGTCCGGGGGTTTGGATGAGCAGTTCTTC.

This clonotype was counted many times. This sequence joins TRBV30 and TRBJ2-3, with D possibly TRBD1 on 6 matching bases. In germline, CDR1 is GTSNPN, CDR2 SVGIG (reference sequence). The CDR3 spans 13 residues. The V end was cut by 2 bases, the J end by 2 bases, with 8 bases between. CDR3 in amino acids: CAWSRGITDTQYF. For the CDR3, the DNA is TGTGCCTGGAGTAGGGGGATCACAGATACGCAGTATTTT.

This clonotype came up a few times. This chain uses TRBV20-1 with TRBJ2-1; the match to TRBD1 covers 7 bases. J gave up 7 bases and V 5 bases, and 5 bases lay outside the gene matches. CDR1 is DFQATT, CDR2 SNEGSKA, per germline (reference sequence). This CDR3 region has 12 residues. CDR3 sequence: CSAQGVANEQFF. The CDR3 bases are TGCAGTGCTCAGGGGGTAGCAAATGAGCAGTTCTTC.

This clonotype appeared many times. The chain uses TRBV12-3 or TRBV12-4 and TRBJ1-4, with 9 bases fitting TRBD1. CDR3 length: 18 amino acids. J gave up 0 bases and V 5 bases, and 10 bases lay outside the gene matches. CDR3 residues: CASSPHPGQGATNEKLFF. The CDR3 region has the DNA TGTGCCAGCAGTCCCCACCCGGGACAGGGAGCAACTAATGAAAAACTGTTTTTT.

This clonotype was counted many times. The rearrangement joins TRBV11-1 to TRBJ2-5; TRBD1 might be the D (7 bases). CDR3 length: 15 amino acids. V lost 5 bases to trimming and J lost 5 bases, with 18 bases between them. CDR1 and CDR2 from the germline V gene are SGHAT and FQDESV (reference sequence). As DNA, the CDR3 is TGTGCCAGCAGCAACGAAGACAGGGCGGGGGAGACCCAGTACTTC. Translated, it gives CASSNEDRAGETQYF.

The chain carries TRBV19 and TRBJ2-2, with D perhaps being TRBD1 or TRBD2 (5 bases each). Germline V lookup: CDR1 LNHDA, CDR2 SQIVND (reference sequence). This CDR3 contains 15 residues. V was trimmed by 4 bases and J by 1 base, leaving 10 bases between them. The CDR3 DNA sequence: TGTGCCAGTAGTAGGGGACCAGAGAACACCGGGGAGCTGTTTTTT. As protein: CASSRGPENTGELFF.

This clonotype was counted at least ten times. The chain recombines TRBV28 with TRBJ2-7; 8 nucleotides align to TRBD2. CDR1 is MDHEN and CDR2 is SYDVKM in the germline V gene. This CDR3 spans 13 amino acids. V gave up 8 bases and J gave up 9 bases; unmatched junction bases: 12. CDR3 sequence: CASVQAREGRQYF. CDR3 nucleotide sequence: TGTGCCAGCGTTCAGGCTCGGGAGGGCCGGCAGTACTTC.